These 21 T cell receptor beta chains came from one sample sequenced in a study of T cell clonality in common variable immunodeficiency. Study-wide points: In common variable immunodeficiency, TCR beta chains reportedly carried fewer deletions and N-nucleotide insertions.

No antigen has been assigned to these receptors. TCRdb's copy holds only in-frame clones and misses some; the assay was immunoSEQ multiplex PCR. This record lists some 2,500 clones, none seen once only, and the top ten clones contain approximately 11%. The sequenced sample consisted of peripheral blood mononuclear cells. Source of these receptors: a human donor with common variable immunodeficiency.

This clone ranks as medium-sized. With the read ending 3 residues before the CDR3 end, the germline J gene is used to fill in that end. The J gene is TRBJ1-5, the V gene TRBV19; 8 positions match TRBD1. Germline V CDR1 and CDR2: LNHDA, SQIVND (reference sequence). V lost 6 bases to trimming and J lost 7 bases; unmatched junction nucleotides: 17. The CDR3 extends over 17 amino acids. CDR3 region: CASSTFYKTGASQPQHF. CDR3 DNA (partial): TGTGCCAGTAGCACATTTTATAAGACAGGGGCTTCACAGCCC. The full variable domain, its missing parts supplied by reference TRBV19 and TRBJ1-5, is DGGITQSPKYLFRKEGQNVTLSCEQNLNHDAMYWYRQDPGQGLRLIYYSQIVNDFQKGDIAEGYSVSREKKESFPLTVTSAQKNPTAFYLCASSTFYKTGASQPQHFGDGTRLSIL.

By sample share, this clone is medium-sized. The CDR3 end lies 3 residues beyond the end of the read and is filled in from the germline J gene. The rearrangement joins TRBV11-3 to TRBJ1-1, with 8 bases fitting TRBD1. The CDR3 consists of 12 residues. CDR1 is SGHNT, CDR2 YENEEA, per germline. Germline trimming cut 3 bases from V and 7 bases from J; bases unmatched to any gene: 1. The sequenced CDR3 bases are TGTGCCAGCAGCTTCGACAGGGGTGAA. Amino acid sequence: CASSFDRGE. The CDR3 in full is CASSFDRGEAFF.

Details on this clone: The read terminates 3 residues ahead of where the CDR3 ends, so the germline J gene completes it. The V call is TRBV13, the J call TRBJ2-5; 8 bases map to TRBD2. After removal of 0 bases from V and 4 bases from J, the junction contained 7 bases not matched to a gene. The germline V gene encodes CDR1 PRHDT and CDR2 FYEKMQ (reference sequence). CDR3 length: 16 residues. CDR3 amino acids: CASSLGRSAGVETQYF. The covered CDR3 bases are TGTGCCAGCAGCTTAGGTCGGTCAGCGGGGGTAGAGACC.

This clone is judged medium-sized. The CDR3 is cut off 3 residues early in the read; its end comes from the germline J gene. The chain links TRBV10-3 to TRBJ2-2; 8 nucleotides match TRBD2. The CDR3 consists of 21 residues. V was clipped by 5 bases and J by 3 bases; unmatched bases: 23. Germline loops: CDR1 ENHRY, CDR2 SYGVKD. The DNA read from the CDR3 is TGTGCCATCAGTAAGCCGGGACGGGGACTAGTGGGGGCCGCGGACACCGGGGAG. Its translation is CAISKPGRGLVGAADTGE. In full, the CDR3 reads CAISKPGRGLVGAADTGELFF.

Ten or more counts support this clone. The read halts 3 residues ahead of the CDR3 end, with the missing end drawn from the germline J gene. The chain joins TRBV2 to TRBJ2-7; D is unclear. The germline V and J ends were trimmed by 7 bases and 4 bases, with 11 bases remaining between them. The length of the CDR3 is 12 residues. Per germline, CDR1 SNHLY and CDR2 FYNNEI. CDR3: CASTNDGYEQYF. The covered CDR3 bases are TGTGCCAGCACCAATGACGGGTACGAG.

By sample fraction, this clone is medium-sized. The CDR3 end falls 3 residues outside the read, so it is completed with the germline J gene. V is TRBV14 and J is TRBJ2-2; the D gene is possibly TRBD2 (7 bases). The CDR3 length is 14 residues. Germline lookup yields CDR1 SGHDN and CDR2 FVKESK. The ends were cut back, 6 bases at V and 6 bases at J, with 14 bases in the middle. The covered CDR3 bases are TGTGCCAGCAGGGAGTGGGGGGGCCCCGGGGAG. It codes for CASREWGGPGE. The complete CDR3 sequence is CASREWGGPGELFF.

By its share, this clone is medium-sized. CDR3 sequence reads: CASSSSLVGGQETQYF. The part of the CDR3 DNA that was read is TGCGCCAGCAGCTCGTCACTAGTGGGGGGCCAAGAGACC. The chain has TRBV5-1 and TRBJ2-5, with D possibly TRBD2 on 6 matching bases. Coverage ceases 3 residues before the CDR3 finishes, and the germline J gene fills in the end. Trimming pared 3 bases from V and 1 base from J, leaving 16 bases between. This CDR3 spans 16 amino acids. The V gene's germline CDR1 is SGHRS and CDR2 YFSETQ.

By share, this clone ranks as medium-sized. Read data end 3 residues before the CDR3 end; the end is taken from the germline J gene. The rearrangement uses TRBV2 and TRBJ1-1; a weak D match, TRBD1 (5 bases). CDR1 and CDR2 (germline): SNHLY, FYNNEI. The CDR3 extends over 15 amino acids. The germline V and J ends were trimmed by 6 bases and 1 base, with 15 bases remaining between them. The CDR3 DNA, read in part, is TGTGCCAGCAGATCCCGGACACGATCGAACACTGAA. Its translation: CASRSRTRSNTE. The CDR3, in full, reads CASRSRTRSNTEAFF.

Note on this clone: The CDR3 end is not reached by the read, which stops 3 residues before it; the germline J gene fills it in. The chain combines TRBV30 with TRBJ2-2; D may be TRBD2 (7 bases). Trimming removed 0 bases from V and 4 bases from J, with 15 bases in between. From germline, CDR1 is GTSNPN and CDR2 SVGIG (reference sequence). There are 16 residues in the CDR3. The chain's CDR3 is CAWSVGGGAVTGELFF. The covered CDR3 bases are TGTGCCTGGAGTGTAGGTGGGGGGGCGGTCACCGGGGAG.

In this sample, this clone is medium-sized. The read ends 3 residues shy of where the CDR3 ends; the end is completed using the germline J gene. The chain recombines TRBV18 with TRBJ1-1; 7 bases match TRBD1. Germline V CDR1 and CDR2: KGHSH, LQKENI. This CDR3 has 15 residues. J gave up 1 base and V 2 bases, and 4 bases lay outside the gene matches. This CDR3 is CASSPVGTANTEAFF. CDR3 DNA, as far as it was read: TGTGCCAGCTCACCAGTTGGGACAGCGAACACTGAA. The full variable domain, its missing parts supplied by reference TRBV18 and TRBJ1-1, is NAGVMQNPRHLVRRRGQEARLRCSPMKGHSHVYWYRQLPEEGLKFMVYLQKENIIDESGMPKERFSAEFPKEGPSILRIQQVVRGDSAAYFCASSPVGTANTEAFFGQGTRLTVV.

This clone qualifies as medium-sized. The DNA ends 3 residues before the CDR3 does, and the rest of the CDR3 is filled in from the germline J gene. The chain has TRBV20-1 and TRBJ2-1, with unresolved D. Germline assignment: CDR1 DFQATT and CDR2 SNEGSKA (reference sequence). The V gene lost 0 bases and the J gene lost 3 bases, with 12 bases spanning the gap. The CDR3 has 15 amino acids. This chain's CDR3 is CSAREVQFNYNEQFF. CDR3 DNA (partial): TGCAGTGCTAGAGAGGTTCAGTTCAACTACAATGAG.

This clone is labeled as medium-sized. From the germline J gene comes the end of the CDR3, since the read stops 3 residues before it. V and J are TRBV19 and TRBJ1-1; 7 bases line up with TRBD1. The V segment lost 4 bases and the J segment 6 bases; nucleotides outside the gene matches: 2. The V gene's germline CDR1 is LNHDA and CDR2 SQIVND (reference sequence). The CDR3 sequence is 12 residues long. CDR3: CASSRTGAEAFF. CDR3 bases read: TGTGCCAGTAGTAGAACAGGGGCTGAA.

This clone is medium-sized by share. CDR3 residues: CASTPQRAVDTQYF. Partial CDR3 DNA: TGTGCCAGCACCCCCCAGCGGGCCGTAGATACG. The chain joins TRBV5-5 to TRBJ2-3; TRBD2 is a possible D gene (6 bases). Read sequence stops 3 residues before the CDR3 end, and the germline J gene provides the missing end. CDR1 SGHKS and CDR2 YYEKEE come from the germline V gene (reference sequence). V was pared by 6 bases and J by 5 bases, with 16 bases between. The CDR3 has 14 residues.

This clone was detected only a few times. The CDR3 protein is CASALPYGELFF. CDR3 DNA, as far as it was read: TGTGCCAGCGCCCTACCATATGGGGAG. The chain couples TRBV7-2 to TRBJ2-2; D not resolved. Sequencing ends 3 residues short of the CDR3 end; the germline J gene provides the rest. V lost 8 bases and J lost 8, with 12 bases in between. The CDR3 extends over 12 amino acids. The germline CDR1 and CDR2 sequences are SGHTA and FQGNSA.

This clone is labeled as medium-sized (0.01 to 0.1%). The CDR3 is cut off 3 residues early in the read; its end comes from the germline J gene. The V and J genes are TRBV3-1 (or the pseudogene TRBV3-2) and TRBJ1-1; the D gene is possibly TRBD1 (5 bases). CDR3 size: 14 residues. Germline-derived CDR1 and CDR2 are LGHDT and YNNKEL (reference sequence). The CDR3 sequence is CASSQQAMGLRAFF. The sequenced CDR3 bases are TGTGCCAGCAGCCAACAGGCAATGGGACTCCGA.

This clone is large (0.1 to 1%) within its sample. Read sequence stops 3 residues before the CDR3 end, and the germline J gene provides the missing end. The genes are TRBV6-4 and TRBJ2-7; TRBD1 is a possible D gene (6 bases). Looked up from germline, CDR1 is MRHNA and CDR2 is SNTAGT. The CDR3 sequence is 14 residues long. V was trimmed by 3 bases and J by 4 bases, leaving 13 bases between them. CDR3 bases read: TGTGCCAGCAGTGAAGCGGTGGGGGCATACGAG. Its translation is CASSEAVGAYE. The whole CDR3 reads CASSEAVGAYEQYF.

A few counts support this clone. The read ends 3 residues before the CDR3 terminus; that terminus is restored from the germline J gene. The gene calls are TRBV23-1 and TRBJ2-7; 7 bases line up with TRBD1. TRBV23-1 is treated as an ORF (open reading frame) with a function not yet certain. CDR3 size: 14 residues. The V and J ends lost 7 bases and 2 bases, in that order; junction bases with no gene match: 8. The CDR3 loop reads CASTYEGATYEQYF. CDR3 DNA, as far as it was read: TGCGCCAGCACCTATGAGGGGGCTACCTACGAG.

By share, this clone ranks as medium-sized. The read is 3 residues too short to cover the CDR3 end, so that end is filled in from the germline J gene. The chain employs TRBV5-4 and TRBJ2-3; 8 bases are a match to TRBD2. Trimming at V came to 4 bases and at J to 0 bases, leaving 4 bases not matched to a gene. Germline assignment: CDR1 SGHNT and CDR2 YYREEE (reference sequence). The CDR3 totals 15 residues. The sequenced CDR3 bases are TGTGCCAGCAGCGCGGGGGGATACAGCACAGATACG. It specifies CASSAGGYSTDT. From start to end, the CDR3 is CASSAGGYSTDTQYF.

In its sample, this clone was seen many times. The CDR3 end falls 3 residues outside the read, so it is completed with the germline J gene. This rearrangement joins TRBV6-1 to TRBJ2-5; 9 bases agree with TRBD2. The CDR3 totals 14 residues. Germline trimming cut 1 base from V and 4 bases from J; bases unmatched to any gene: 1. Germline CDR1 is MNHNS and CDR2 is SASEGT. CDR3 DNA (partial): TGTGCCAGCAGTGAAGGCGGGGGGGCAGAGACC. It translates to CASSEGGGAET. The complete CDR3 protein is CASSEGGGAETQYF.

This clone ranks as medium-sized. The read is 3 residues too short to cover the CDR3 end, so that end is filled in from the germline J gene. This chain links TRBV23-1 with TRBJ2-5; 7 bases fit TRBD1. TRBV23-1 qualifies as an ORF whose function is uncertain. The J segment lost 7 bases and the V segment lost 0 bases, leaving 23 bases of the junction unmatched. The CDR3 length is 20 residues. The CDR3: CASSQSTESGGVYGAGTQYF. CDR3 DNA (partial): TGCGCCAGCAGTCAATCGACCGAATCAGGGGGAGTATATGGGGCGGGGACC.

By frequency in the sample, this clone is medium-sized. With the read ending 3 residues before the CDR3 end, the germline J gene is used to fill in that end. V and J are TRBV20-1 and TRBJ1-1; 7 bases fit TRBD1. The CDR3 loop spans 14 amino acids. In germline, CDR1 is DFQATT, CDR2 SNEGSKA (reference sequence). The CDR3 loop reads CSARDRGGGSTAFF. CDR3 bases read: TGCAGTGCTAGAGATAGAGGGGGCGGGTCGACA.